The source of this T cell receptor (beta chain) is a study of OX40 agonist ivuxolimab in advanced cancers. Germline V lookup: CDR1 SGHTS, CDR2 YDEGEE. This CDR3 has 16 amino acids. V lost 4 bases to trimming and J lost 2 bases, with 15 bases between them. Profiling relied on immunoSEQ multiplex PCR, and the TCRdb table lists in-frame clones only, not all of them. The sample lists approximately 90,000 clones, 90% to 95% occurring once. The material sequenced was CD4+ or CD8+ T cells sorted from blood, taken in a trial of the OX40 agonist ivuxolimab. This clonotype was sampled from an adult with an advanced solid tumor such as melanoma, head and neck, liver or kidney cancer. The V call is TRBV5-8, the J call TRBJ2-2, with no clear D. DNA of the CDR3: TGTGCCAGCAGCCCCCGGCAGCCGGTCAACACCGGGGAGCTGTTTTTT. Translation: CASSPRQPVNTGELFF.